The entry that follows covers one T cell receptor beta chain sequence. TCRdb keeps only in-frame clones here, not all; method: immunoSEQ multiplex PCR. The table has approximately 150,000 clones, 80% to 95% seen once; the top ten hold 0.68%. The data derive from a study of control samples from healthy donors and cancer patients. The sequenced sample consisted of blood. The TCR comes from a woman younger than 45 in good health.

The CDR3 spells CATRWAARGYNEQFF. CDR3 nucleotide sequence: TGTGCCACCAGGTGGGCGGCTCGAGGCTACAATGAGCAGTTCTTC. The genes are TRBV27 and TRBJ2-1; no firm D call. The CDR3 sequence is 15 residues long. The germline V gene encodes CDR1 MNHEY and CDR2 SMNVEV (reference sequence). The V end was cut by 10 bases, the J end by 3 bases, with 19 bases between.